These 3 T cell receptor beta chains were all obtained from the same sample, sequenced in a study of cytomegalovirus exposure and HLA in healthy donors. PCR was performed using 60 Vbeta and 13 Jbeta primers. Generated by immunoSEQ multiplex PCR, the TCRdb table keeps only in-frame clones and is missing some. Here the sample spans 100,000 or so clones, 60% to 75% being singletons. Sequencing was done on a sample of PBMCs. The receptors shown here come from a woman in her thirties or forties in good health and CMV-seronegative.

V is TRBV6-6 and J is TRBJ2-7; TRBD1 agrees at 7 bases. The CDR3 contains 16 residues. Germline V gene sequence: CDR1 MNHNY, CDR2 SVGAGI (reference sequence). Trimming cost V 2 bases and J 1 base; bases outside gene matches: 8. The CDR3 DNA reads TGTGCCAGCAGTTACCCCCGAGACAGGGTTTCCTACGAGCAGTACTTC. Encoded protein: CASSYPRDRVSYEQYF.

This chain joins TRBV2 and TRBJ1-2, with TRBD1 matching over 7 bases. This CDR3 has 13 residues. The V gene end was trimmed by 7 bases and the J gene end by 3 bases; junction bases not matched to a gene: 5. CDR1 SNHLY and CDR2 FYNNEI come from the germline V gene. The CDR3 region has the DNA TGTGCCAGCACCTACAGGGGCGACTATGGCTACACCTTC. It yields the protein CASTYRGDYGYTF.

J is TRBJ2-1 and V is TRBV11-2; 9 nucleotides align to TRBD1. The germline V gene has CDR1 SGHAT and CDR2 FQNNGV. Trimming removed 4 bases from V and 8 bases from J; junction bases left unmatched: 12. The CDR3 is 16 residues long. CDR3 in amino acids: CASSSRVRTGEHEQFF. Here the CDR3 DNA reads TGTGCCAGCAGCTCCCGCGTACGGACAGGGGAGCATGAGCAGTTCTTC.